The 8 T cell receptor beta chains below all came from one sample that was sequenced in a study of CD8 T cells in Susac syndrome. RNA was extracted with the RNeasy kit, and a quantity of roughly 0.45 to 1 ug was reverse transcribed using random hexamers. TCRdb recomputed calls from the immunoSEQ multiplex PCR reads with MiXCR, one row per CDR3 protein. The sample has approximately 150,000 distinct CDR3 sequences; around 85% are singletons. Sequenced sample: CD8+ T cells from PBMCs. The origin of the receptors is a human donor with multiple sclerosis.

In its sample, this clonotype was seen a few times. The CDR3 region is CASSLQSSYNSPLHF. As DNA, the CDR3 is TGTGCCAGCAGCCTACAGAGCTCCTATAATTCACCCCTCCACTTT. The chain employs TRBV6-1 and TRBJ1-6; D ambiguous. Germline CDR1 and CDR2: MNHNS and SASEGT. CDR3 length equals 15 residues. V was clipped by 6 bases and J by 0 bases, with 9 bases between them.

The chain has TRBV19 and TRBJ2-4; TRBD2 matches 13 bases. With 10 bases clipped from V and 7 bases from J, the junction kept 7 bases outside the gene matches. Germline CDR1 is LNHDA and CDR2 is SQIVND (reference sequence). The CDR3 runs to 14 residues. The CDR3 nucleotides are TGTGCCAACGGGACTAGCGGGATTAAGAACATTCAGTACTTC. It translates to CANGTSGIKNIQYF.

This clonotype was counted between two and nine times. This sequence joins TRBV5-4 and TRBJ1-2; D is possibly TRBD1 (6 bases). CDR3 length equals 14 residues. Per the germline V gene, CDR1 is SGHNT and CDR2 is YYREEE (reference sequence). The germline V and J ends were trimmed by 4 bases and 2 bases, with 12 bases remaining between them. The CDR3 nucleotides read TGTGCCAGCAGCGCCCGGGGGGCCAACTATGGCTACACCTTC. As protein: CASSARGANYGYTF.

The V call is TRBV15, the J call TRBJ2-6, with D uncertain. The V and J ends lost 1 base and 0 bases respectively, with 7 bases between them. Germline loops: CDR1 LNHNV, CDR2 YYDKDF (reference sequence). CDR3 length: 16 residues. The CDR3 region is CATSRGTDSGANVLTF. The CDR3 bases are TGTGCCACCAGCAGAGGTACTGACTCTGGGGCCAACGTCCTGACTTTC. Using reference TRBV15 and TRBJ2-6 for the parts outside the CDR3, the full variable domain is DAMVIQNPRYQVTQFGKPVTLSCSQTLNHNVMYWYQQKSSQAPKLLFHYYDKDFNNEADTPDNFQSRRPNTSFCFLDIRSPGLGDTAMYLCATSRGTDSGANVLTFGAGSRLTVL.

The rearrangement joins TRBV7-9 to TRBJ1-1; TRBD1 is a possible D gene (6 bases). Germline assignment: CDR1 SEHNR and CDR2 FQNEAQ (reference sequence). The CDR3 has 15 residues. V gave up 5 bases and J gave up 4 bases, with 17 bases separating them. The CDR3 loop reads CASSPEGGKGTEAFF. The CDR3 DNA reads as TGTGCCAGCAGCCCCGAGGGGGGGAAAGGCACTGAAGCTTTCTTT.

This chain links TRBV29-1 with TRBJ1-2, with 7 nucleotides matching TRBD1. CDR1 and CDR2 (germline): SQVTM, ANQGSEA. The CDR3 sequence is 14 residues long. V trimming: 3 bases; J trimming: 8 bases; junction bases outside the gene matches: 12. Here the CDR3 DNA reads TGCAGCGTTGACGACCCCGGGACAGAATTCGGCTACACCTTC. As protein: CSVDDPGTEFGYTF.

CDR3 sequence (DNA): TGTGCCAGCAGCTTGACTCCCAGGGAGACCCAGTACTTC. This codes for CASSLTPRETQYF. V and J are TRBV7-9 and TRBJ2-5, with D unresolved. The germline gives CDR1 SEHNR, CDR2 FQNEAQ (reference sequence). V was trimmed by 3 bases and J by 5 bases, leaving 10 bases between them. The CDR3 totals 13 residues.

This chain connects TRBV5-6 to TRBJ1-1; D remains ambiguous. The ends were cut back, 3 bases at V and 11 bases at J, with 11 bases in the middle. The germline V gene encodes CDR1 SGHDT and CDR2 YYEEEE. This CDR3 contains 11 residues. The DNA for the CDR3 is TGTGCCAGCAGCTCTGGGGTTTTGGCTTTCTTT. As protein: CASSSGVLAFF. Together with reference TRBV5-6 and TRBJ1-1, the CDR3 gives the full variable domain: DAGVTQSPTHLIKTRGQQVTLRCSPKSGHDTVSWYQQALGQGPQFIFQYYEEEERQRGNFPDRFSGHQFPNYSSELNVNALLLGDSALYLCASSSGVLAFFGQGTRLTVV.